This T cell receptor (beta chain) was identified during a study of T cells in tuberculosis. The study, taken as a whole, reports: GEM motif frequencies gave 60% to 70% accuracy; the GMM repertoire gave about 87%.

Described time point: new active TB diagnosis, blood taken before or within 7 days of starting treatment. Sequenced by immunoSEQ multiplex PCR; TCRdb stores in-frame clones only, minus some. The sample lists tens of thousands of clones, about 90% occurring once. Regarding this clone: The antigen is not known.

The source material was PBMCs, sampled at tuberculosis diagnosis. This TCR was recovered from an adult with tuberculosis.

CDR3: CASSQGSDRSNSPLHF. CDR3 coding DNA: TGCGCCAGCAGCCAAGGGTCGGACAGAAGTAATTCACCCCTCCACTTT. The chain links TRBV4-3 to TRBJ1-6; tentative D call: TRBD1 (6 bases). This CDR3 is built from 16 residues. From germline, CDR1 is LGHNA and CDR2 YSLEER. V lost 1 base, J lost 6 bases, and 13 bases lay in between.